This TCR beta chain originates from a study of beta chain features in type 1 diabetes. Regarding the study as a whole: Patients with Type 1 diabetes showed moderately but significantly shorter TCRB CDR3s in all four CD4+ subsets.

Germline CDR1 is LGHNT and CDR2 is FRNRAP. Trimming removed 6 bases from V and 0 bases from J, with 9 bases in between. The CDR3 length is 14 residues. Every bit of the isolated RNA underwent reverse transcription, so sequencing read expressed TCRB transcripts. Generated by immunoSEQ multiplex PCR, the TCRdb table keeps only in-frame clones and is missing some. The sample shows under 300,000 clones, about a tenth of them seen only once. Comment on this clone: Its antigen is unknown.

Every donor had blood drawn once into heparin, roughly 120 mL on average. V gene TRBV12-5 combines with J gene TRBJ1-3, with D uncertain. The sample comprised naive CD4+ T cells from blood. The TCR originated in a man aged 25 to 40 with type 1 diabetes. CDR3 nucleotides: TGTGCTAGTGGAACTGGGAGCTCTGGAAACACCATATATTTT. Amino acid sequence: CASGTGSSGNTIYF. Looking up the rest from reference TRBV12-5 and TRBJ1-3 gives the full variable domain: DARVTQTPRHKVTEMGQEVTMRCQPILGHNTVFWYRQTMMQGLELLAYFRNRAPLDDSGMPKDRFSAEMPDATLATLKIQPSEPRDSAVYFCASGTGSSGNTIYFGEGSWLTVV.